The 3 T cell receptor beta chains below all came from one sample that was sequenced in a study of cytomegalovirus exposure and HLA in healthy donors. Primers: 60 Vbeta forward and 13 Jbeta reverse. Produced via immunoSEQ multiplex PCR; TCRdb's table is partial and in-frame only. The table has about 130,000 clones, roughly 78% seen once. Sequencing was carried out using PBMCs. These receptors came from a young man in good health.

This chain links TRBV4-1 with TRBJ2-7; D is unresolved. Germline V gene data show CDR1 as MGHRA and CDR2 as YSYEKL. The CDR3 contains 15 residues. V was shortened by 0 bases and J by 2 bases, with 11 bases between the two germline ends. CDR3 region: CASSQDPAEAYEQYF. CDR3 in DNA: TGCGCCAGCAGCCAAGACCCCGCTGAGGCCTACGAGCAGTACTTC.

The rearrangement links TRBV7-8 to TRBJ2-7, with 10 nucleotides matching TRBD1. The trim removed 3 bases at V and 2 bases at J, leaving 1 base unmatched. Germline CDR1 SGHVS, CDR2 FQNEAQ. The length of the CDR3 is 14 residues. The CDR3 DNA follows: TGTGCCAGCAGCTTGGGGACAGGGGCCTACGAGCAGTACTTC. Translated: CASSLGTGAYEQYF.

This chain joins TRBV5-6 and TRBJ2-7; 7 bases match TRBD1. CDR3 length: 18 amino acids. Germline trimming cut 7 bases from V and 1 base from J; bases unmatched to any gene: 20. In germline, CDR1 is SGHDT, CDR2 YYEEEE. The CDR3 region has the DNA TGTGCCAGCGTAGGCCCGGGACAGTTTTCGATGGGATCCTACGAGCAGTACTTC. This gives the protein CASVGPGQFSMGSYEQYF.